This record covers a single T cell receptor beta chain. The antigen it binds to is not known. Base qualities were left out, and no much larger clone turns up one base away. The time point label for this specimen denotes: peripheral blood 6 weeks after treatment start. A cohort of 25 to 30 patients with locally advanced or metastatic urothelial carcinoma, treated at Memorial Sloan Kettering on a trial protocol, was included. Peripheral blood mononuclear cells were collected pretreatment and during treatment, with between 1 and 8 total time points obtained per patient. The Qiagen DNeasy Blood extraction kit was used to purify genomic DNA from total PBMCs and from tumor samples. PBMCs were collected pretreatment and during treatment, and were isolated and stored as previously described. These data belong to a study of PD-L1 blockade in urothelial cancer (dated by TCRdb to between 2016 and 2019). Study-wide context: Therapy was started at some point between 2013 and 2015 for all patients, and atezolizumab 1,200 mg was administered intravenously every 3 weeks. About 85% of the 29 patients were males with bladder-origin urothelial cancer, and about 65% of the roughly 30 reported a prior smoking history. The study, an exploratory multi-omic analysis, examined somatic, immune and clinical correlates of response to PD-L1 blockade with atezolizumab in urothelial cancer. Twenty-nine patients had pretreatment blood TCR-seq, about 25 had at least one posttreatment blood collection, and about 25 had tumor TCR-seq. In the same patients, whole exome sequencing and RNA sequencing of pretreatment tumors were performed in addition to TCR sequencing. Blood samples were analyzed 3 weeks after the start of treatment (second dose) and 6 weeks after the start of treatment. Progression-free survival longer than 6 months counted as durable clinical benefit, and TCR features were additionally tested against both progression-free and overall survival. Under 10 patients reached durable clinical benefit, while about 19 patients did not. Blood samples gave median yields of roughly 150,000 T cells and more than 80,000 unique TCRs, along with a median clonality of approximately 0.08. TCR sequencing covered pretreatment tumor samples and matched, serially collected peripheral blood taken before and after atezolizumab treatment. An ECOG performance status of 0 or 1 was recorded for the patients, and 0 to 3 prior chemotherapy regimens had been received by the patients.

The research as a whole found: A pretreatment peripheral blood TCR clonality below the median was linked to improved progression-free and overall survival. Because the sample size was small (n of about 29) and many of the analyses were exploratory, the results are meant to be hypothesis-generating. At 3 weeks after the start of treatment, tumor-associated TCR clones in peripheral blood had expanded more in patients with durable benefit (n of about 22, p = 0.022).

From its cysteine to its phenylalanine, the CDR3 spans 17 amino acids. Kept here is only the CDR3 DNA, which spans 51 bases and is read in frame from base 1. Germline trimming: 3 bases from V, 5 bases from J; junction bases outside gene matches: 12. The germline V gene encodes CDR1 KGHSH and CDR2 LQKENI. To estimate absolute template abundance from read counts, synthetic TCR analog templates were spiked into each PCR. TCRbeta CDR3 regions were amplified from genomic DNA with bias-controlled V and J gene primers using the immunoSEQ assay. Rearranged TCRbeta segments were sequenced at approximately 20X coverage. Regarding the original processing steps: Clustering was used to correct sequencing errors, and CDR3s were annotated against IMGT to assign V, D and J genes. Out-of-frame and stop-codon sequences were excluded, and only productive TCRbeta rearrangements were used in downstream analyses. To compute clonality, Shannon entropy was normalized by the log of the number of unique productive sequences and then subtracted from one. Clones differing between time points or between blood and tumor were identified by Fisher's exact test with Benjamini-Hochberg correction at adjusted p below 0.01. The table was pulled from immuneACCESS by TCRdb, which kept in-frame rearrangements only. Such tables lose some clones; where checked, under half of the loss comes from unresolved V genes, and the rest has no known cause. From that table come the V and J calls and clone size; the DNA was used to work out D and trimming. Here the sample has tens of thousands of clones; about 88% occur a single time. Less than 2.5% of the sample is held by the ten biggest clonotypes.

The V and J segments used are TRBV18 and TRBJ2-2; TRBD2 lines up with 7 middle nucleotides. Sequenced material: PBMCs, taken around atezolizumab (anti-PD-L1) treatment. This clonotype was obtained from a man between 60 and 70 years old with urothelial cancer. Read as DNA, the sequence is TGTGCCAGCTCACCCCTGGCTAGCGGTGATGGGACCGGGGAGCTGTTTTTT. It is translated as CASSPLASGDGTGELFF. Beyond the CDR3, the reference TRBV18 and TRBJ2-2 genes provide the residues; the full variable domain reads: NAGVMQNPRHLVRRRGQEARLRCSPMKGHSHVYWYRQLPEEGLKFMVYLQKENIIDESGMPKERFSAEFPKEGPSILRIQQVVRGDSAAYFCASSPLASGDGTGELFFGEGSRLTVL.